A single sample is the source of the 16 T cell receptor beta chains below, sequenced in a study of OX40 agonist ivuxolimab in advanced cancers. Method: immunoSEQ multiplex PCR; TCRdb's copy keeps in-frame clones and lacks some. The sample contains over 50,000 clones, roughly 91% of which appear only once. The sample was CD4+ or CD8+ T cells sorted from blood, taken in a trial of the OX40 agonist ivuxolimab. The receptor set was obtained from an adult with an advanced solid tumor such as melanoma, head and neck, liver or kidney cancer.

CDR3 in amino acids: CASSYSGLAADTQYF. DNA of the CDR3: TGTGCCAGCAGTTACTCGGGACTAGCGGCAGATACGCAGTATTTT. The V gene is TRBV6-5, the J gene TRBJ2-3, with 11 bases identical to TRBD2. Trimming cost V 0 bases and J 4 bases; bases outside gene matches: 0. Germline V lookup: CDR1 MNHEY, CDR2 SVGAGI. The length of the CDR3 is 15 residues.

DNA of the CDR3: TGTGCCTGGAGCGGGTCGGTGGGGGAGAGGGAGCAGTTCTTC. Translation gives CAWSGSVGEREQFF. This chain connects TRBV30 to TRBJ2-1; D possibly matches TRBD1 or TRBD2 (5 bases each). The V gene's germline CDR1 is GTSNPN and CDR2 SVGIG (reference sequence). The CDR3 loop spans 14 amino acids. Trimming removed 3 bases from V and 10 bases from J, with 19 bases in between.

This clone was observed a handful of times. This chain uses TRBV10-3 with TRBJ1-1; TRBD1 aligns across 9 bases. Trimming removed 4 bases from V and 4 bases from J; junction bases left unmatched: 4. Germline CDR1 is ENHRY and CDR2 is SYGVKD. This CDR3 contains 14 residues. DNA of the CDR3: TGTGCCATCAGTGGGGGACAGGGTAGCACTGAAGCTTTCTTT. Protein: CAISGGQGSTEAFF.

This clone was seen just once. The CDR3 sequence is CASSSREGETQYF. The DNA of the CDR3 is TGTGCCAGCAGTTCCAGAGAAGGAGAGACCCAGTACTTC. J is TRBJ2-5 and V is TRBV27; no firm D call. V was pared by 4 bases and J by 4 bases, with 10 bases between. Germline CDR1 is MNHEY and CDR2 is SMNVEV (reference sequence). CDR3 length: 13 amino acids.

The chain uses TRBV27 and TRBJ2-5; D is ambiguous. The V end was cut by 6 bases, the J end by 6 bases, with 20 bases between. Looked up from germline, CDR1 is MNHEY and CDR2 is SMNVEV (reference sequence). The CDR3 totals 15 residues. This CDR3 reads CASRPYVFEEKTQYF. The CDR3, as DNA: TGTGCCAGCAGACCGTATGTGTTTGAGGAGAAGACCCAGTACTTC.

The chain joins TRBV7-6 to TRBJ2-3; 7 bases agree with TRBD2. This CDR3 has 14 amino acids. V trimming: 5 bases; J trimming: 3 bases; junction bases outside the gene matches: 5. The germline CDR1 and CDR2 sequences are SGHVS and FNYEAQ. Here the CDR3 DNA reads TGTGCCAGCAGCCGCGTGGGGGGGACAGATACGCAGTATTTT. It codes for CASSRVGGTDTQYF. Using reference TRBV7-6 and TRBJ2-3 for the parts outside the CDR3, the full variable domain is GAGVSQSPRYKVTKRGQDVALRCDPISGHVSLYWYRQALGQGPEFLTYFNYEAQQDKSGLPNDRFSAERPEGSISTLTIQRTEQRDSAMYRCASSRVGGTDTQYFGPGTRLTVL.

The rearrangement joins TRBV18 to TRBJ2-1; 7 nucleotides align to TRBD1. This CDR3 region has 15 residues. Germline values: CDR1 KGHSH, CDR2 LQKENI. The junction had 7 bases not matched to a gene; V was cut back by 3 bases and J by 5 bases. CDR3 sequence: CASSPTGLTHNEQFF. The CDR3 DNA reads TGTGCCAGCTCACCGACAGGGTTGACACACAATGAGCAGTTCTTC.

The chain has TRBV5-1 and TRBJ2-1; D is ambiguous. The length of the CDR3 is 16 residues. Germline loops: CDR1 SGHRS, CDR2 YFSETQ. Trimming stripped 3 bases from V and 0 bases from J, with 13 bases between. CDR3 sequence (DNA): TGCGCCAGCAGCTCCTTCCGGAGTACCTCCTACAATGAGCAGTTCTTC. It yields the protein CASSSFRSTSYNEQFF.

The chain combines TRBV19 with TRBJ1-1; D is perhaps TRBD1 (5 bases). Germline V gene sequence: CDR1 LNHDA, CDR2 SQIVND (reference sequence). The CDR3 contains 13 residues. Trimming pared 3 bases from V and 7 bases from J, leaving 12 bases between. The CDR3 here is CASSMTREGEAFF. The CDR3 nucleotides read TGTGCCAGTAGTATGACCAGGGAGGGTGAAGCTTTCTTT.

The V gene is TRBV9, the J gene TRBJ2-2, with no clear D. V was trimmed by 2 bases and J by 5 bases, leaving 7 bases between them. There are 13 residues in the CDR3. Germline values: CDR1 SGDLS, CDR2 YYNGEE. DNA for the CDR3: TGTGCCAGCAGCGTTAGTGATACCGGGGAGCTGTTTTTT. As protein: CASSVSDTGELFF.

The chain employs TRBV20-1 and TRBJ2-3, with D uncertain. CDR3 length equals 11 residues. V lost 3 bases and J 5 bases, leaving 6 bases between the germline ends. Germline values: CDR1 DFQATT, CDR2 SNEGSKA (reference sequence). CDR3 loop: CSASPGDTQYF. CDR3 bases: TGCAGTGCTAGTCCCGGAGATACGCAGTATTTT.

This chain uses TRBV7-9 with TRBJ2-1; a possible D gene is TRBD2 (6 bases). Between the trimmed V and J ends, which lost 4 bases and 0 bases, there was a span of 7 bases. This CDR3 is 14 amino acids long. Germline V gene sequence: CDR1 SEHNR, CDR2 FQNEAQ (reference sequence). The CDR3 DNA is TGTGCCAGCAGCTCCGGGGGCTCCTACAATGAGCAGTTCTTC. This gives the protein CASSSGGSYNEQFF.

The rearrangement joins TRBV28 to TRBJ2-7, with D uncertain. Germline V CDR1 and CDR2: MDHEN, SYDVKM. The CDR3 runs to 13 residues. Trimming took 6 bases from V and 3 from J, leaving 12 bases between them. This chain's CDR3 is CASRPSINYEQYF. The CDR3 DNA follows: TGTGCCAGCAGGCCCAGCATTAACTACGAGCAGTACTTC.

The chain has TRBV29-1 and TRBJ1-1; D uncertain. The germline gives CDR1 SQVTM, CDR2 ANQGSEA. The CDR3 loop spans 12 amino acids. Trimming took off 4 bases at V and 4 bases at J, with 10 bases between the two ends. CDR3 coding DNA: TGCAGCGTTGTGAGGGAGAGCACTGAAGCTTTCTTT. This translates into CSVVRESTEAFF.

The chain joins TRBV5-8 to TRBJ2-2; TRBD1 agrees at 8 bases. CDR3 size: 15 residues. Germline lookup yields CDR1 SGHTS and CDR2 YDEGEE. After removal of 7 bases from V and 5 bases from J, the junction contained 10 bases not matched to a gene. The CDR3 DNA reads as TGTGCCAGCTGGACAGGGTTGAGAAGAACCGGGGAGCTGTTTTTT. It encodes CASWTGLRRTGELFF. The whole variable domain, remainder taken from reference TRBV5-8 and TRBJ2-2, is EAGVTQSPTHLIKTRGQQATLRCSPISGHTSVYWYQQALGLGLQFLLWYDEGEERNRGNFPPRFSGRQFPNYSSELNVNALELEDSALYLCASWTGLRRTGELFFGEGSRLTVL.

The gene calls are TRBV19 and TRBJ1-5; 9 bases fit TRBD1. V lost 6 bases and J lost 6; bases outside the gene matches: 6. The CDR3 loop spans 14 amino acids. Germline V CDR1 and CDR2: LNHDA, SQIVND (reference sequence). CDR3 loop: CASSPTGGSQPQHF. The CDR3 nucleotides are TGTGCCAGTAGCCCGACAGGGGGTAGTCAGCCCCAGCATTTT.